This entry lists 20 T cell receptor beta chains sequenced from one sample in a study of blood T cell repertoires in COVID-19. Data came from immunoSEQ multiplex PCR; TCRdb stores just in-frame clones and leaves some out. This sample has around 99,000 clones, with about 89% found just once. Sequenced: peripheral blood. Receptors originate from a man aged 40-49 years with active or convalescent COVID-19.

The chain employs TRBV27 and TRBJ2-7, with a weak D call TRBD1 (5 bases). The CDR3 loop spans 16 amino acids. The V end lost 3 bases, the J end lost 2 bases, and 17 bases lay between the germline ends. The germline V gene encodes CDR1 MNHEY and CDR2 SMNVEV (reference sequence). CDR3 coding DNA: TGTGCCAGCAGTTTCCGCGGATTTGGGGCTACCTACGAGCAGTACTTC. This encodes CASSFRGFGATYEQYF.

The rearrangement links TRBV4-1 to TRBJ2-7, with 9 bases lining up with TRBD1. The trim removed 4 bases at V and 3 bases at J, leaving 4 bases unmatched. The CDR3 sequence is 14 residues long. Germline V gene sequence: CDR1 MGHRA, CDR2 YSYEKL. CDR3 sequence (DNA): TGCGCCAGCAGCCCCACGGGACAGGGCTACGAGCAGTACTTC. Translation: CASSPTGQGYEQYF.

The rearrangement links TRBV28 to TRBJ1-3, with 10 bases identical to TRBD1. The V gene's germline CDR1 is MDHEN and CDR2 SYDVKM. J gave up 9 bases and V 5 bases, and 16 bases lay outside the gene matches. This CDR3 region has 17 residues. CDR3: CASSITMTGGGKVTIYF. The CDR3 region has the DNA TGTGCCAGCAGTATTACAATGACAGGGGGCGGAAAGGTCACCATATATTTT.

V and J are TRBV19 and TRBJ2-2, with 16 nucleotides matching TRBD2. The ends lost 3 bases at V and 2 bases at J; junction bases unmatched: 3. CDR1 LNHDA and CDR2 SQIVND come from the germline V gene (reference sequence). The CDR3 is made up of 18 amino acids. The CDR3 protein is CASSIGTSGRVNTGELFF. The CDR3 DNA is TGTGCCAGTAGTATTGGGACTAGCGGGAGGGTAAACACCGGGGAGCTGTTTTTT.

The V gene is TRBV5-1, the J gene TRBJ2-3; a possible D gene is TRBD2 (5 bases). V was trimmed by 4 bases and J by 4 bases, leaving 19 bases between them. Germline V gives CDR1 SGHRS, CDR2 YFSETQ. CDR3 length: 16 residues. Written as DNA, the CDR3 is TGCGCCAGCAGCCCCTTTGACACGGGGAGACCAGATACGCAGTATTTT. Translation: CASSPFDTGRPDTQYF.

The chain recombines TRBV13 with TRBJ2-3; TRBD2 matches at 8 bases. Per the germline V gene, CDR1 is PRHDT and CDR2 is FYEKMQ (reference sequence). The CDR3 sequence is 15 residues long. Trimming took 5 bases from V and 3 from J; bases not matched to a gene: 7. The CDR3 DNA sequence: TGTGCCAGCAGCCCGACGGTAGCGGGAACAGATACGCAGTATTTT. Translated: CASSPTVAGTDTQYF.

The V and J genes are TRBV7-8 and TRBJ1-5; D uncertain. The CDR3 runs 16 residues. Germline CDR1 reads SGHVS; CDR2 reads FQNEAQ. The germline V and J ends were trimmed by 2 bases and 9 bases, with 20 bases remaining between them. The CDR3 coding sequence is TGTGCCAGCAGCTTAAAAGGTTTAACAGCCGATACGCCCCAGCATTTT. Its translation is CASSLKGLTADTPQHF.

In its sample, this clone was seen a few times. This chain joins TRBV30 and TRBJ1-3; possible D gene TRBD1, 5 bases. This CDR3 is built from 16 residues. Trimming left V 3 bases short and J 2 bases short, with 17 bases between. Looked up from germline, CDR1 is GTSNPN and CDR2 is SVGIG (reference sequence). CDR3 DNA: TGTGCCTGGAGGCCCGTGGGGGGGACGGCTGGAAACACCATATATTTT. Its translation: CAWRPVGGTAGNTIYF.

This rearrangement joins TRBV21-1 to TRBJ2-3; whether TRBD1, the table's D call, matches the DNA was not checked. TRBV21-1 is designated a pseudogene. The CDR3 contains 19 residues. CDR3 nucleotide sequence: TGTGCCAGCCCCCCCTGGGGGGACAGGGGGCCCGTTAGCACAGATACGCAGTATTTT. Protein sequence: CASPPWGDRGPVSTDTQYF.

Comment on this clone: The junction departs from the called germline gene at one end, perhaps through a read error. The same CDR3 also results from other DNA sequences found in this sample. The rearrangement uses TRBV18 and TRBJ1-1; weak D call: TRBD1 (6 bases). This CDR3 has 13 residues. Germline V gene lookup returns CDR1 KGHSH and CDR2 LQKENI. CDR3 nucleotide sequence: TGTGCCAGCTCATCAGGGGTGAATACTGAAGCTTTCTTT. Its protein product is CASSSGVNTEAFF.

V and J are TRBV19 and TRBJ1-5; tentative D call: TRBD1 (5 bases). The V gene lost 8 bases and the J gene lost 5 bases, with 13 bases spanning the gap. The germline V gene has CDR1 LNHDA and CDR2 SQIVND (reference sequence). The CDR3 has 13 residues. CDR3 sequence (DNA): TGTGCCAGTCATTGGGGGGGAGATCAGCCCCAGCATTTT. Its protein is CASHWGGDQPQHF.

This sequence joins TRBV27 and TRBJ2-7; 7 positions match TRBD2. Germline assignment: CDR1 MNHEY and CDR2 SMNVEV (reference sequence). This CDR3 comprises 13 residues. V lost 6 bases to trimming and J lost 3 bases; unmatched junction nucleotides: 5. The CDR3 protein is CASRMGGGYEQYF. The CDR3 DNA reads as TGTGCCAGCAGGATGGGGGGGGGCTACGAGCAGTACTTC.

The V call is TRBV28, the J call TRBJ1-3, with a tentative D call TRBD1 (5 bases). Trimming pared 10 bases from V and 8 bases from J, leaving 9 bases between. The CDR3 sequence is 10 residues long. Germline CDR1 reads MDHEN; CDR2 reads SYDVKM. The CDR3 sequence: CATGRDTIYF. The CDR3 nucleotides are TGTGCCACCGGCAGGGACACCATATATTTT.

The V gene is TRBV4-1, the J gene TRBJ2-7; the D gene is possibly TRBD1 (5 bases). V lost 3 bases and J 0 bases, leaving 15 bases between the germline ends. CDR3 length equals 16 residues. Germline lookup yields CDR1 MGHRA and CDR2 YSYEKL. CDR3 loop: CASSHSTGASSYEQYF. The CDR3, as DNA: TGCGCCAGCAGCCACTCGACTGGGGCCAGCTCCTACGAGCAGTACTTC.

The chain combines TRBV6-5 with TRBJ2-7, with TRBD2 matching 13 bases. V lost 3 bases, J lost 4 bases, and 3 bases stayed unmatched. Germline V gene lookup returns CDR1 MNHEY and CDR2 SVGAGI. This CDR3 has 15 residues. The CDR3 region has the DNA TGTGCCAGCAGTTATAGGACTAGCGGGAGTTACGAGCAGTACTTC. Translation: CASSYRTSGSYEQYF.

This rearrangement joins TRBV27 to TRBJ1-2; D is possibly TRBD1 (6 bases). The CDR3 runs to 13 residues. V was cut by 5 bases and J by 4 bases, with 11 bases left in between. Germline loops: CDR1 MNHEY, CDR2 SMNVEV (reference sequence). CDR3: CASSAQGPYGYTF. The CDR3 bases are TGTGCCAGCAGTGCCCAGGGGCCCTATGGCTACACCTTC.

The chain combines TRBV7-9 with TRBJ2-5; 8 nucleotides match TRBD1. V shed 5 bases and J 2 bases; nucleotides not matched to a gene: 7. The germline CDR1 and CDR2 sequences are SEHNR and FQNEAQ (reference sequence). The CDR3 is made up of 15 amino acids. The CDR3 DNA reads TGTGCCAGCAGCACCCGAACAGGGGGACAAGAGACCCAGTACTTC. Amino acid sequence: CASSTRTGGQETQYF.

The chain is built from TRBV21-1 and TRBJ1-3; the table names TRBD1, a call not compared with the DNA. TRBV21-1 corresponds to a pseudogene. There are 18 residues in the CDR3. In DNA form, the CDR3 reads TGTGCCAGCAGCTCCCGAGGGGATGACAGGATTAGTTCGGACACCATATATTTT. The encoded protein is CASSSRGDDRISSDTIYF.

In this sample, this clone turned up once. This chain connects TRBV3-1 (or the pseudogene TRBV3-2) to TRBJ2-3; 14 bases map to TRBD2. With V trimmed by 3 bases and J by 4 bases, 15 bases remained unmatched. The CDR3 sequence is 20 residues long. CDR1 is LGHDT, CDR2 YNNKEL, per germline (reference sequence). The chain's CDR3 is CASSHETGTSGRDLADTQYF. The CDR3 bases are TGTGCCAGCAGCCACGAAACCGGGACTAGCGGGAGAGACTTGGCAGATACGCAGTATTTT.

V usage is TRBV12-3 or TRBV12-4 and J usage is TRBJ1-2; 8 nucleotides agree with TRBD1. The CDR3 contains 12 residues. V lost 5 bases to trimming and J lost 8 bases; unmatched junction nucleotides: 4. Here the CDR3 reads CASSRGDRGYTF. DNA for the CDR3: TGTGCCAGCAGTAGAGGGGACAGGGGCTACACCTTC.